This T cell receptor (beta chain) comes out of a study of blood T cell repertoires in COVID-19. About the research overall: The United States, Italy and Spain provided the acute and convalescent COVID-19 samples.

CDR3 length: 12 residues. Trimming cost V 6 bases and J 6 bases, with 11 bases left between them. TCRdb's table, derived via immunoSEQ multiplex PCR, lists solely in-frame clones and lacks some. The table lists 150,000 or so clones, approximately 80% of them singletons. The study assigned cohorts using participant-reported clinical history. A case of COVID-19 had been met by exposed participants within 2 weeks before study entry. This clonotype originated in a man aged 65 to 85 who had been exposed to COVID-19. The source material was PBMCs or T cells enriched from blood (not recorded which). V gene TRBV12-3 or TRBV12-4 combines with J gene TRBJ1-1; tentatively, D is TRBD1 (5 bases). The CDR3 reads CASRSPGAEAFF. CDR3 nucleotides: TGTGCCAGCAGATCCCCGGGGGCTGAAGCTTTCTTT.